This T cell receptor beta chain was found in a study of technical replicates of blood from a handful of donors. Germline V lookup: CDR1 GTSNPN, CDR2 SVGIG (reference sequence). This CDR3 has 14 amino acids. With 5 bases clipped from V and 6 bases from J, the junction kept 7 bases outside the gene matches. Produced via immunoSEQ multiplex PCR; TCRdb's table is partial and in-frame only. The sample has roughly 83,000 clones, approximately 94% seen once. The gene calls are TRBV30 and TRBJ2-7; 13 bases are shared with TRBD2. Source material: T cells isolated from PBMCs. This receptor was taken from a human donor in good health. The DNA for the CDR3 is TGTGCCTGGGGCCGGGGGACTAGCGGGGTCGAGCAGTACTTC. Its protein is CAWGRGTSGVEQYF.